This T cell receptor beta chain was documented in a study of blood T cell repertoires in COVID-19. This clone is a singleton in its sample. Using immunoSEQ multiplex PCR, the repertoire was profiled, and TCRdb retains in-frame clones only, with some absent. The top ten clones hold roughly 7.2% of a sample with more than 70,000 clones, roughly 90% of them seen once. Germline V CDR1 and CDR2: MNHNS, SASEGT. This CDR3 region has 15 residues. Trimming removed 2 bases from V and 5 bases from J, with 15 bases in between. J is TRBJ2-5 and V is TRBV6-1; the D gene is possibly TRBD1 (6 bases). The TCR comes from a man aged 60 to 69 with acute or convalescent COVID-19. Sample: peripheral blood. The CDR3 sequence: CASSETGQTRETQYF. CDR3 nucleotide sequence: TGTGCCAGCAGTGAAACAGGACAGACTCGGGAGACCCAGTACTTC.